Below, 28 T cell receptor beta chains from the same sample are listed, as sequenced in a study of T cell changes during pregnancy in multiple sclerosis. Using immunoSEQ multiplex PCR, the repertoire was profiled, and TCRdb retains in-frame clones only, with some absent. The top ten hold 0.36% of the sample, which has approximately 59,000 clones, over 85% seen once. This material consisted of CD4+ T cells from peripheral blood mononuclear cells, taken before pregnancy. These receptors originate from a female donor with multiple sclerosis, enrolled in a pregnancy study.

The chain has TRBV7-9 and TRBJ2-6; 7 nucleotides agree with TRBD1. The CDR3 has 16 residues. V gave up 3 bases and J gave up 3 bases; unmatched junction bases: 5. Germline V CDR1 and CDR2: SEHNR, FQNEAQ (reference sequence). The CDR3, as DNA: TGTGCCAGCAGCTTGACAGGGCTTCGTGGGGCCAACGTCCTGACTTTC. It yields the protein CASSLTGLRGANVLTF.

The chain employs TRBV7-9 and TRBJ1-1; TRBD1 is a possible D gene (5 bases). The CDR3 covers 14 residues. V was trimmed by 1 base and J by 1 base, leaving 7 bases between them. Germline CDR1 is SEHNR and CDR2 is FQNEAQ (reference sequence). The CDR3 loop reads CASSLVQGNTEAFF. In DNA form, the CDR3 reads TGTGCCAGCAGCTTAGTCCAGGGGAACACTGAAGCTTTCTTT.

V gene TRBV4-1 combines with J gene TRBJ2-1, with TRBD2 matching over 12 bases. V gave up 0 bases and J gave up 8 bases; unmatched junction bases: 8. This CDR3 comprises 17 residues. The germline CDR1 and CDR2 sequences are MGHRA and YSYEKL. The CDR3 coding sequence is TGCGCCAGCAGCCAAGATCGGAGACTAGCGGGAGATGATGAGCAGTTCTTC. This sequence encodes CASSQDRRLAGDDEQFF.

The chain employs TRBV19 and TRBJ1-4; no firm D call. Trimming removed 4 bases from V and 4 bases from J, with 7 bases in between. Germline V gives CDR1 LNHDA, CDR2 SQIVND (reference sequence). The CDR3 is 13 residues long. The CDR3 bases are TGTGCCAGTAGTAAACAGCATAATGAAAAACTGTTTTTT. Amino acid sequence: CASSKQHNEKLFF.

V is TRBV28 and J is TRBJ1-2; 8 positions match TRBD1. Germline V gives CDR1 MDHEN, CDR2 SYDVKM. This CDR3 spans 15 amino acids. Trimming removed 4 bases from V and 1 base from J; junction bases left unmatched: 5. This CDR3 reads CASSSGQAFNYGYTF. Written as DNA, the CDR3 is TGTGCCAGCAGTTCGGGACAGGCCTTTAACTATGGCTACACCTTC.

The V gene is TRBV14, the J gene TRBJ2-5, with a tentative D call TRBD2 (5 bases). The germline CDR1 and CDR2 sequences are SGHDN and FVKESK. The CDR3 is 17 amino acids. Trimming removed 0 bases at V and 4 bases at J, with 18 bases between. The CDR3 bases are TGTGCCAGCAGCCAAGATTGGGCCAAGAGGGTTGGAGAGACCCAGTACTTC. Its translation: CASSQDWAKRVGETQYF.

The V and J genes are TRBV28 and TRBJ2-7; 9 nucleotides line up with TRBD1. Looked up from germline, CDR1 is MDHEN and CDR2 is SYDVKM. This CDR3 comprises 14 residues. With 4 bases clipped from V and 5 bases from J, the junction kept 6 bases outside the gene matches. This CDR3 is CASSSPGQGDEQYF. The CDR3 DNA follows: TGTGCCAGCAGTTCTCCGGGACAGGGTGACGAGCAGTACTTC.

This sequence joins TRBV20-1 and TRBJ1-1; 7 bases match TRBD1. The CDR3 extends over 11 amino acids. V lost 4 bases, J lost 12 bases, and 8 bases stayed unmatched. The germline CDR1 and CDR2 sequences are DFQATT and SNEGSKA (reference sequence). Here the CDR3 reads CSATTGTVTFF. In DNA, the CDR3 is TGCAGTGCTACTACCGGGACAGTCACTTTCTTT.

The CDR3 DNA sequence: TGTGCCAGCAGCCAAGGACTAGCGGCCAGCTCCTACGAGCAGTACTTC. This encodes CASSQGLAASSYEQYF. The chain couples TRBV7-6 to TRBJ2-7, with 10 nucleotides matching TRBD2. The CDR3 totals 16 residues. V dropped 5 bases and J dropped 0; count of bases not matched to a gene: 7. Per the germline V gene, CDR1 is SGHVS and CDR2 is FNYEAQ.

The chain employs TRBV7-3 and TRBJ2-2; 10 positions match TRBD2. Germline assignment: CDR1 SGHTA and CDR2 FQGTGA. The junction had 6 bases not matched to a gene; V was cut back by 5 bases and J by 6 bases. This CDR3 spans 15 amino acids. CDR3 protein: CASSAGLAPAGELFF. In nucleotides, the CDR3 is TGTGCCAGCAGCGCGGGACTAGCGCCGGCCGGGGAGCTGTTTTTT.

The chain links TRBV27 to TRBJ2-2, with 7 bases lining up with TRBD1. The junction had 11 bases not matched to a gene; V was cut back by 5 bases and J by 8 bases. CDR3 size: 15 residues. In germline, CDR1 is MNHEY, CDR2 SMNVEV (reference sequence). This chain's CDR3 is CASSPRQGNSGELFF. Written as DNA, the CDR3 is TGTGCCAGCAGTCCCAGACAGGGCAATTCAGGGGAGCTGTTTTTT.

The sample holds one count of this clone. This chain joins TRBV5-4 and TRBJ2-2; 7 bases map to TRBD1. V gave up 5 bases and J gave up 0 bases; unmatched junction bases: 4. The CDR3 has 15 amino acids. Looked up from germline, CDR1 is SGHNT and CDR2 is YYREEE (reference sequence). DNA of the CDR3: TGTGCCAGCAGACGACAGGGAGCGAACACCGGGGAGCTGTTTTTT. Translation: CASRRQGANTGELFF.

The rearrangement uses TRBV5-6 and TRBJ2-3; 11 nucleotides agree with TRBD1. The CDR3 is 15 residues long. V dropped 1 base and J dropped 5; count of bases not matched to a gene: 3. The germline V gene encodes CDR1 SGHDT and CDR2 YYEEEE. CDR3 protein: CASSLKGTGGDTQYF. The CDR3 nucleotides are TGTGCCAGCAGCTTGAAAGGGACAGGGGGAGATACGCAGTATTTT.

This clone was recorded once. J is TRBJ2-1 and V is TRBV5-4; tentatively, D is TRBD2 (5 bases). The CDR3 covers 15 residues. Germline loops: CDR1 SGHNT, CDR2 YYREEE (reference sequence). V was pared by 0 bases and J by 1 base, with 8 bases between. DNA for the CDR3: TGTGCCAGCAGCTTGGGGGGAGATTCCTACAATGAGCAGTTCTTC. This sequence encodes CASSLGGDSYNEQFF.

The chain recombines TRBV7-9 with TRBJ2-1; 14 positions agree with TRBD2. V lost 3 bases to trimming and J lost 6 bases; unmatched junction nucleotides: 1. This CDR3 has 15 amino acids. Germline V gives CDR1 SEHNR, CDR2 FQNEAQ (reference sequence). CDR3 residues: CASSFGTSGSNEQFF. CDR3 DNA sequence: TGTGCCAGCAGCTTCGGGACTAGCGGGAGCAATGAGCAGTTCTTC.

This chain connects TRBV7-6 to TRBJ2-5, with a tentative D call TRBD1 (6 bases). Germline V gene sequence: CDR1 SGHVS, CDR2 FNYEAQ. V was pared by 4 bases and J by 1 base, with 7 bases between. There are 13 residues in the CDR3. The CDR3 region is CASSSGVQETQYF. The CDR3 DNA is TGTGCCAGCAGCTCAGGGGTCCAAGAGACCCAGTACTTC.

CDR3 DNA sequence: TGTGCCAGCAGCTTAGATGAGGTGTGGTTGCTAGCGGAAAACACCGGGGAGCTGTTTTTT. Translating gives CASSLDEVWLLAENTGELFF. This sequence joins TRBV11-2 and TRBJ2-2, with 7 bases matching TRBD2. J was trimmed by 2 bases and V by 0 bases; bases with no gene match: 15. Germline assignment: CDR1 SGHAT and CDR2 FQNNGV. This CDR3 has 20 residues. Using reference TRBV11-2 and TRBJ2-2 for the parts outside the CDR3, the full variable domain is EAGVAQSPRYKIIEKRQSVAFWCNPISGHATLYWYQQILGQGPKLLIQFQNNGVVDDSQLPKDRFSAERLKGVDSTLKIQPAKLEDSAVYLCASSLDEVWLLAENTGELFFGEGSRLTVL.

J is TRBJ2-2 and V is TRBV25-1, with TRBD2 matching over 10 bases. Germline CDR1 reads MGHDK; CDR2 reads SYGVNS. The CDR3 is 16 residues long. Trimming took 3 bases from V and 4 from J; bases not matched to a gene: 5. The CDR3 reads CASSESVAGGTGELFF. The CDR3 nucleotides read TGTGCCAGCAGTGAGTCAGTAGCGGGGGGCACCGGGGAGCTGTTTTTT.

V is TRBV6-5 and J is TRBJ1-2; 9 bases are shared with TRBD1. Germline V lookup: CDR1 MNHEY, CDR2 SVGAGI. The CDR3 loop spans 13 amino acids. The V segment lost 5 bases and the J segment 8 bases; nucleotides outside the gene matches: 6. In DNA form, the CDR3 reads TGTGCCAGCAGTCCTGGGACAGGGCGCGGCTACACCTTC. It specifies CASSPGTGRGYTF.

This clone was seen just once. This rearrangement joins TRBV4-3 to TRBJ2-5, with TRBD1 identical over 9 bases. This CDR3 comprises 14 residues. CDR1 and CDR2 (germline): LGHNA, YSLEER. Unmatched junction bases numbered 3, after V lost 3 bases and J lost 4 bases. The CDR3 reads CASSQGTGPETQYF. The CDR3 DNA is TGCGCCAGCAGCCAGGGGACAGGGCCAGAGACCCAGTACTTC.

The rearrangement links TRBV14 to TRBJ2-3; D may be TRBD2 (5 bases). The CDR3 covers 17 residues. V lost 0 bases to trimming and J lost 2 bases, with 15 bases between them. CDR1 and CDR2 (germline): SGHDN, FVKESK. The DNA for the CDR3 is TGTGCCAGCAGCCAAGATGTTGGGCTAGCTTACACAGATACGCAGTATTTT. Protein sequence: CASSQDVGLAYTDTQYF. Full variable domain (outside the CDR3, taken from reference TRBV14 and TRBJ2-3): EAGVTQFPSHSVIEKGQTVTLRCDPISGHDNLYWYRRVMGKEIKFLLHFVKESKQDESGMPNNRFLAERTGGTYSTLKVQPAELEDSGVYFCASSQDVGLAYTDTQYFGPGTRLTVL.

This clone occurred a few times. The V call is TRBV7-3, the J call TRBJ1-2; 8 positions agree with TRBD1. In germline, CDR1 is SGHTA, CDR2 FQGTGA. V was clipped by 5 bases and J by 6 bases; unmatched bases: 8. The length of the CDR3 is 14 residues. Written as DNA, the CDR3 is TGTGCCAGCAGCCCCGGACAGGGATTGGATGGCTACACCTTC. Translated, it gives CASSPGQGLDGYTF.

CDR3 nucleotides: TGTGCCAGCTCACCAGGGCTAGCGGGAATAAACACCGGGGAGCTGTTTTTT. Amino acids: CASSPGLAGINTGELFF. V is TRBV18 and J is TRBJ2-2; TRBD2 aligns across 9 bases. The CDR3 length is 17 residues. Losses at the gene ends were 2 bases for V and 2 bases for J; bases not matched to a gene: 6. Looked up from germline, CDR1 is KGHSH and CDR2 is LQKENI.

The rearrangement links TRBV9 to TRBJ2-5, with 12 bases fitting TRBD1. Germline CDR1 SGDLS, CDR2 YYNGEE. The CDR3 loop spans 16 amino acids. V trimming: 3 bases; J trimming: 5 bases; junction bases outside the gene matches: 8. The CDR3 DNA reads TGTGCCAGCAGCGCAACCGGGACAGGGGGCATGGAGACCCAGTACTTC. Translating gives CASSATGTGGMETQYF.

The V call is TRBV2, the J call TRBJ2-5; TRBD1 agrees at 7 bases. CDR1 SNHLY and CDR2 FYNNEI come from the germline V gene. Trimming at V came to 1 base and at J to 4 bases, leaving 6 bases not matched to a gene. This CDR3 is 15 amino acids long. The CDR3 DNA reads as TGTGCCAGCAGTGAAGAGGGGGCGTGGAGAGAGACCCAGTACTTC. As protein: CASSEEGAWRETQYF.

CDR3 sequence (DNA): TGTGCCAGCAGGCGACCGGGACAGGGGGACAATCAGCCCCAGCATTTT. Its translation is CASRRPGQGDNQPQHF. The rearrangement uses TRBV6-8 and TRBJ1-5; TRBD1 matches at 11 bases. The V gene's germline CDR1 is MNHGY and CDR2 SAAAGT. The trim removed 6 bases at V and 3 bases at J, leaving 7 bases unmatched. There are 16 residues in the CDR3.

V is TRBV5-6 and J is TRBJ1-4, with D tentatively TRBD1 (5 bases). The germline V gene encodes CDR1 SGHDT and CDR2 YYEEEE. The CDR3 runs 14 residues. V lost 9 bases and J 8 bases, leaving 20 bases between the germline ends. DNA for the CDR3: TGTGCCACCGGGAGCTCGGGGCCAGGGGAAAAACTGTTTTTT. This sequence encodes CATGSSGPGEKLFF.

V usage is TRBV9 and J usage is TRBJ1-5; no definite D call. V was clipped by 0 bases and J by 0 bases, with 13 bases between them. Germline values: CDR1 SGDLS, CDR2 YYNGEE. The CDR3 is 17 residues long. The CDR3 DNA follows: TGTGCCAGCAGCGTAGGGTCGGGATTGAATAGCAATCAGCCCCAGCATTTT. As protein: CASSVGSGLNSNQPQHF.